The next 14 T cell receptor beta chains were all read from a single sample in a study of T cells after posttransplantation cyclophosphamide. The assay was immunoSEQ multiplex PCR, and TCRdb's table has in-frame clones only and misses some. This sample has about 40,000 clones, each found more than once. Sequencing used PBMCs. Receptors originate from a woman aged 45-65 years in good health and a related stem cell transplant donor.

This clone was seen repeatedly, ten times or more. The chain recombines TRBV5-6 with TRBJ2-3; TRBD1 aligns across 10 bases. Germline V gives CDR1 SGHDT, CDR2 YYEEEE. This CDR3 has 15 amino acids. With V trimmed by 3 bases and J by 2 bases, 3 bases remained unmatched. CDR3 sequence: CASSWGTGDTDTQYF. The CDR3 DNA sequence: TGTGCCAGCAGCTGGGGGACAGGGGACACAGATACGCAGTATTTT. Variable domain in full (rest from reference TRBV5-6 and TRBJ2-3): DAGVTQSPTHLIKTRGQQVTLRCSPKSGHDTVSWYQQALGQGPQFIFQYYEEEERQRGNFPDRFSGHQFPNYSSELNVNALLLGDSALYLCASSWGTGDTDTQYFGPGTRLTVL.

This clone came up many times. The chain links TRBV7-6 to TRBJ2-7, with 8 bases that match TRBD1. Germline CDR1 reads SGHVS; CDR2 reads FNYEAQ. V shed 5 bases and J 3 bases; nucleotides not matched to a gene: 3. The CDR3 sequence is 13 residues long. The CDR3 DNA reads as TGTGCCAGCAGCCGGGACAGGAACTACGAGCAGTACTTC. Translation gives CASSRDRNYEQYF. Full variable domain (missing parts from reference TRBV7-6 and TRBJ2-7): GAGVSQSPRYKVTKRGQDVALRCDPISGHVSLYWYRQALGQGPEFLTYFNYEAQQDKSGLPNDRFSAERPEGSISTLTIQRTEQRDSAMYRCASSRDRNYEQYFGPGTRLTVT.

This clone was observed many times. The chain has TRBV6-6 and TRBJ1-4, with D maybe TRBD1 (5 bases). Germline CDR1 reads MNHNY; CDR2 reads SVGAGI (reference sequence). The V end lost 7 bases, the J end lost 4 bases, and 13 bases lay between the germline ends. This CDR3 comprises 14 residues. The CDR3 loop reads CASIRGALNEKLFF. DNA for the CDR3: TGTGCCAGCATCCGCGGGGCCCTTAATGAAAAACTGTTTTTT.

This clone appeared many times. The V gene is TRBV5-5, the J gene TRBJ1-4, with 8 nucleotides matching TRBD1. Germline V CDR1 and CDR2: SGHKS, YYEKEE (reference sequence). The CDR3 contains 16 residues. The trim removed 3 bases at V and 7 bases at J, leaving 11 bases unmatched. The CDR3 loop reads CASSSAGGTGGEKLFF. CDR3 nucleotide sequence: TGTGCCAGCAGCTCCGCCGGCGGGACAGGTGGTGAAAAACTGTTTTTT.

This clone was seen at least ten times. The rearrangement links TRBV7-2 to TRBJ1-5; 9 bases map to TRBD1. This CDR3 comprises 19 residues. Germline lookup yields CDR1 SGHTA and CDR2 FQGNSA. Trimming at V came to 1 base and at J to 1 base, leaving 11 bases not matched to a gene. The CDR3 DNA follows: TGTGCCAGCAGCTTAGGCTTGACAGGGGGTAGTATCAGCAATCAGCCCCAGCATTTT. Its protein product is CASSLGLTGGSISNQPQHF.

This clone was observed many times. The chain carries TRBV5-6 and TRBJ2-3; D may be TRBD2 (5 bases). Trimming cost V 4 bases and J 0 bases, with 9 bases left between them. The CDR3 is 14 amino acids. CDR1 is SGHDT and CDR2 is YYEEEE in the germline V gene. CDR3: CASSLDWSTDTQYF. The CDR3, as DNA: TGTGCCAGCAGCCTGGACTGGAGCACAGATACGCAGTATTTT.

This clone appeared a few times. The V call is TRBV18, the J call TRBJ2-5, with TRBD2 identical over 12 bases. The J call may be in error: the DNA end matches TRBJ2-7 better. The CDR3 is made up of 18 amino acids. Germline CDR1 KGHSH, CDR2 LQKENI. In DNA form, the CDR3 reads TGTGCCAGCTCACGTCCCGGGACTAGCGGGCCACGCTCCTACGAGCAGTACTTC. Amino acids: CASSRPGTSGPRSYEQYF.

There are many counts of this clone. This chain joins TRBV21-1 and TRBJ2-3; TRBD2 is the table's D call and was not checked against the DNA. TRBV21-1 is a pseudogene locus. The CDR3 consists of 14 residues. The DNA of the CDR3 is TGTGCCAGCAGCACGGGGACTAGGACAGATACGCAGTATTTT. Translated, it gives CASSTGTRTDTQYF.

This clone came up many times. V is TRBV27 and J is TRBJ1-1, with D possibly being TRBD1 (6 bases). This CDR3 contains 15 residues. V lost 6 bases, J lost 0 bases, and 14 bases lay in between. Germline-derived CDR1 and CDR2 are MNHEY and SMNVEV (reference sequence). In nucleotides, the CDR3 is TGTGCCAGCAGACGCGAGGGGGTCCTGAACACTGAAGCTTTCTTT. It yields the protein CASRREGVLNTEAFF.

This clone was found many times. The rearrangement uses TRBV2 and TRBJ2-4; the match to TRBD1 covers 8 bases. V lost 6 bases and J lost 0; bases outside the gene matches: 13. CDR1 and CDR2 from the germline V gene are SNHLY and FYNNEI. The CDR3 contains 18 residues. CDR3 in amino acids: CASRGDRTRALAKNIQYF. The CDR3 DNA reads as TGTGCCAGCAGGGGGGACAGGACAAGAGCCCTAGCCAAAAACATTCAGTACTTC.

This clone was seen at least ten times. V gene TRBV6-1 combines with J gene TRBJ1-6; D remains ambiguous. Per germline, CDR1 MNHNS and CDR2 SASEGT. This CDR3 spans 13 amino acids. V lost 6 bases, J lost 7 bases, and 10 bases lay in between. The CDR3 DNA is TGTGCCAGCAGAACCGGGATAAATTCACCCCTCCACTTT. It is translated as CASRTGINSPLHF.

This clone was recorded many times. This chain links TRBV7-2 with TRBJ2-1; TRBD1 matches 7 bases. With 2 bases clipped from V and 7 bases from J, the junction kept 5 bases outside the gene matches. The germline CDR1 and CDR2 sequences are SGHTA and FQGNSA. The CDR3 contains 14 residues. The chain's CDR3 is CASSLRGPMNEQFF. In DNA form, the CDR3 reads TGTGCCAGCAGCTTAAGGGGGCCGATGAATGAGCAGTTCTTC.

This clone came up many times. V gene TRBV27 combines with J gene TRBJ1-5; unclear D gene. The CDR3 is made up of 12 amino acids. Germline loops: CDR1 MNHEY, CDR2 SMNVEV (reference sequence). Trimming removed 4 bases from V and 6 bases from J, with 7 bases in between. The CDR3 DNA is TGTGCCAGCAGTTCACGGGGTCAGCCCCAGCATTTT. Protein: CASSSRGQPQHF.

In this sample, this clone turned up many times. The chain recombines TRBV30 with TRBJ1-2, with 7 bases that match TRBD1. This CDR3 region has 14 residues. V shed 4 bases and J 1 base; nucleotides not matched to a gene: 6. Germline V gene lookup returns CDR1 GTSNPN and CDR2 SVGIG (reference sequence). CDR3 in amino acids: CAWTRQGLNYGYTF. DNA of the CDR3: TGTGCCTGGACCCGACAGGGACTTAACTATGGCTACACCTTC.